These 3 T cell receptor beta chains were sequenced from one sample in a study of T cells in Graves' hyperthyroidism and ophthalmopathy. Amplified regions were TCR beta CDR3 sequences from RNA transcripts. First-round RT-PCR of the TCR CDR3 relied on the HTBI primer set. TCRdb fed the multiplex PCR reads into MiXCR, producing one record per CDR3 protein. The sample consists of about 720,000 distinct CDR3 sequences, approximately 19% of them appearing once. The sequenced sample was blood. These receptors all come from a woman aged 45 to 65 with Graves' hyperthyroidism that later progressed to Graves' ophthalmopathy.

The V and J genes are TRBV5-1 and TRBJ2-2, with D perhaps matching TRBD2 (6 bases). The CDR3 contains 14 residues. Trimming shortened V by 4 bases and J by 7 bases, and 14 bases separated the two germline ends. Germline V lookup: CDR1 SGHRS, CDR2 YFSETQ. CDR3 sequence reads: CASSVGTFHGELFF. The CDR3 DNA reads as TGCGCCAGCAGCGTCGGGACTTTCCACGGGGAGCTGTTTTTT.

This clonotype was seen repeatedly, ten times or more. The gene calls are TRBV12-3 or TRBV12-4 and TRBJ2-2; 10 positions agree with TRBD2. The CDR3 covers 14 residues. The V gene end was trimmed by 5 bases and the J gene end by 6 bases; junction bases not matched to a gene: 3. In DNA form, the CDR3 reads TGTGCCAGCAGTAGCGGGGGGGCGTCCGGGGAGCTGTTTTTT. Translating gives CASSSGGASGELFF.

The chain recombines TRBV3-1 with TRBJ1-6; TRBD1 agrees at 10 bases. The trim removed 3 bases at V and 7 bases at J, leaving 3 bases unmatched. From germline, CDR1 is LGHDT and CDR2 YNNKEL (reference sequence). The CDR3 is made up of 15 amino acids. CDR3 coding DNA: TGTGCCAGCAGCCAGGGGACAGGGGTAAATTCACCCCTCCACTTT. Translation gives CASSQGTGVNSPLHF.